This TCR beta chain comes out of a study of blood T cell repertoires in COVID-19. The ends were cut back, 6 bases at V and 7 bases at J, with 28 bases in the middle. Germline V gene data show CDR1 as MRHNA and CDR2 as SNTAGT. The CDR3 consists of 18 residues. The table came from immunoSEQ multiplex PCR; TCRdb's copy has only in-frame clones and leaves some out. The sample holds some 300,000 clones, around 89% seen once. This receptor was obtained from a middle-aged woman who had recovered from COVID-19. The rearrangement links TRBV6-4 to TRBJ2-1, with a possible D match to TRBD2 (6 bases). Sequencing input: PBMCs or T cells enriched from blood (not recorded which). DNA of the CDR3: TGTGCCAGCAGCCCTCAACCGAAACAGGTTCGGGGGATAAATGAGCAGTTCTTC. It codes for CASSPQPKQVRGINEQFF.